The sequence of this T cell receptor beta chain was determined in a study of vaccination effects on CD4 cells after COVID-19. Study-wide findings and caveats: No early post-infection timepoints were available in the study, which also included few convalescent patients. Infection-derived and vaccine-derived clones contracted markedly late after vaccination.

Worth noting for this clone: No antigen is known for it.

Assay used: immunoSEQ multiplex PCR; TCRdb lists only in-frame clones, some missing. The top ten hold 12% of the sample, which has about 71,000 clones, 80% seen once. Antigen-specific CD4+ T cells were first expanded with viral peptide pools by the ViraFEST assay and only then sequenced. Isolation of CD4+ T cells took place after approximately ten days of culture. No vaccinee had earlier SARS-CoV-2 infection, and nucleocapsid antibodies were negative. Days 3 and 7 were when half the medium was replaced with IL-2 medium. The clonotype comes from a human donor who received a COVID-19 vaccine. Specimen: CD4+ T cells from PBMCs cultured with SARS-CoV-2 spike peptides, collected before COVID-19 vaccination.

The CDR3 DNA sequence: TGTGCCAGCAGCCGTCAACCGGGACAGGGATCACCCCTCCACTTT. Amino acids: CASSRQPGQGSPLHF. The V gene is TRBV6-2 or TRBV6-3, the J gene TRBJ1-6, with 9 bases lining up with TRBD1. The CDR3 runs to 15 residues. J was trimmed by 10 bases and V by 6 bases; bases with no gene match: 10. In germline, CDR1 is MNHEY, CDR2 SVGEGT.